The next 4 T cell receptor beta chains were all read from a single sample in a study of OX40 agonist ivuxolimab in advanced cancers. This table comes from immunoSEQ multiplex PCR, and its TCRdb copy is limited to in-frame clones, with some not included. The sample consists of about 42,000 clones, 70% to 90% of them appearing once. The specimen was CD4+ or CD8+ T cells sorted from blood, collected in a trial of the OX40 agonist ivuxolimab. Receptor source: an adult with an advanced solid tumor such as melanoma, head and neck, liver or kidney cancer.

The chain uses TRBV27 and TRBJ2-3, with TRBD2 as a possible D gene (6 bases). The germline V gene has CDR1 MNHEY and CDR2 SMNVEV (reference sequence). CDR3 length equals 15 residues. Trimming pared 2 bases from V and 10 bases from J, leaving 19 bases between. DNA of the CDR3: TGTGCCAGCAGTTTACGTGGGGAGGTGCCCAATCCGCAGTATTTT. Protein: CASSLRGEVPNPQYF.

The chain has TRBV7-2 and TRBJ2-2; TRBD1 is a possible D gene (5 bases). CDR3 size: 16 residues. Germline assignment: CDR1 SGHTA and CDR2 FQGNSA. Between the trimmed V and J ends, which lost 6 bases and 4 bases, there was a span of 18 bases. CDR3 amino acids: CASRSRAYGLTGELFF. DNA for the CDR3: TGTGCCAGCAGAAGCAGGGCCTACGGGCTCACCGGGGAGCTGTTTTTT.

V and J are TRBV4-1 and TRBJ2-5; D remains unclear. CDR1 is MGHRA, CDR2 YSYEKL, per germline. V gave up 7 bases and J gave up 5 bases, with 11 bases separating them. The CDR3 spans 12 residues. CDR3 DNA sequence: TGCGCCAGCACCTTAGAAGGGGAGACCCAGTACTTC. It encodes CASTLEGETQYF.

V is TRBV19 and J is TRBJ1-5; D is ambiguous. CDR3 length equals 16 residues. CDR1 LNHDA and CDR2 SQIVND come from the germline V gene (reference sequence). V lost 0 bases and J lost 3, with 12 bases in between. The CDR3 region is CASSIDLGPNNQPQHF. The CDR3 DNA follows: TGTGCCAGTAGTATAGATCTCGGGCCGAACAATCAGCCCCAGCATTTT.